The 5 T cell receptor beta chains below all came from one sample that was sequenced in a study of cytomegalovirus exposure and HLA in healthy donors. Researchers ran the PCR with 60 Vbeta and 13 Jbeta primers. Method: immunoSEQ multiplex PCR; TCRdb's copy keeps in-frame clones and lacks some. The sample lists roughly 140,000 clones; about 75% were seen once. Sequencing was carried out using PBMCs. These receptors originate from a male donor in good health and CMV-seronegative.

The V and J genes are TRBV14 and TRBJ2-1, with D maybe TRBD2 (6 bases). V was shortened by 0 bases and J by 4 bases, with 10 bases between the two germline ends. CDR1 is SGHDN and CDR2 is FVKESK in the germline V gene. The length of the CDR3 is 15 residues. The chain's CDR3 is CASSQEPGLYNEQFF. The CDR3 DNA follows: TGTGCCAGCAGCCAAGAGCCGGGACTTTACAATGAGCAGTTCTTC.

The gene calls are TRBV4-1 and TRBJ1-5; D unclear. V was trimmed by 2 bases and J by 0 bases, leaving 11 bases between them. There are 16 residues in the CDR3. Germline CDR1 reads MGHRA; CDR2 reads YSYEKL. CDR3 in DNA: TGCGCCAGCAGCCAATCCCACGGTTATAGCAATCAGCCCCAGCATTTT. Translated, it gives CASSQSHGYSNQPQHF.

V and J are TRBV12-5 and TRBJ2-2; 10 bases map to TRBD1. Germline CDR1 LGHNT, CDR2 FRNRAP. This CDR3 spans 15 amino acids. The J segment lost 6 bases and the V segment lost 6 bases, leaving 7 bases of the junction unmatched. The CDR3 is CASGLGQGRSGELFF. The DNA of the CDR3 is TGTGCTAGTGGGCTGGGACAGGGGCGATCCGGGGAGCTGTTTTTT.

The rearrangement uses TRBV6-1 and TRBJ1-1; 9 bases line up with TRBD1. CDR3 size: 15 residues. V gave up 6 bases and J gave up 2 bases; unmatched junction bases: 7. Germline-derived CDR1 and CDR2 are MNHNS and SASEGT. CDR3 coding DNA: TGTGCCAGCAGGGCTTGGGGACAGGGTAACACTGAAGCTTTCTTT. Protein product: CASRAWGQGNTEAFF.

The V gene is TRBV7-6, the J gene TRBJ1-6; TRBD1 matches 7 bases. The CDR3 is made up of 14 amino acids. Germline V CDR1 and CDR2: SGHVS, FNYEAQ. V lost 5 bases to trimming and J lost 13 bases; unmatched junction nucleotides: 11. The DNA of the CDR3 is TGTGCCAGCAGCCCTGGACAGGAGGCCTTCCCCCTCCACTTT. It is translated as CASSPGQEAFPLHF.